These T cell receptor beta chains were read from a single sample in a study of cytomegalovirus exposure and HLA in healthy donors. Here immunoSEQ multiplex PCR was the method, and the copy in TCRdb shows in-frame clones only, minus some. The sample yields approximately 100,000 clones, 75% seen once. The sequenced material came from PBMCs. The receptors here all came from a woman between 18 and 29 years old in good health and CMV-seropositive. Each CDR3 is given with its conserved first and last residue. Each record gives: J gene, CDR3 length, clone size, V gene, D gene, CDR3 protein, CDR3 DNA. The D gene is left open where the match is weak. A clone size is listed for some rows: how often the clone was seen (once, few, many), or a class if it is expanded.

j_call: TRBJ1-5
cdr3_length: 10
clone_size: NA
v_call: TRBV6-6
d_call: NA
cdr3_aa: CASSRQPQHF
cdr3_nt: TGTGCCAGCAGCCGGCAGCCCCAGCATTTT

j_call: TRBJ1-4
cdr3_length: 14
clone_size: NA
v_call: TRBV5-4
d_call: TRBD1
cdr3_aa: CATGWGQENEKLFF
cdr3_nt: TGTGCCACCGGTTGGGGACAGGAGAATGAAAAACTGTTTTTT

j_call: TRBJ2-7
cdr3_length: 13
clone_size: NA
v_call: TRBV27
d_call: NA
cdr3_aa: CASSRGGPYEQYF
cdr3_nt: TGTGCCAGCAGTAGGGGGGGACCCTACGAGCAGTACTTC

j_call: TRBJ2-3
cdr3_length: 16
clone_size: NA
v_call: TRBV5-4
d_call: TRBD1
cdr3_aa: CASSSVPGQGTDTQYF
cdr3_nt: TGTGCCAGCAGCTCCGTCCCGGGACAGGGAACAGATACGCAGTATTTT

j_call: TRBJ1-1
cdr3_length: 13
clone_size: few
v_call: TRBV7-9
d_call: NA
cdr3_aa: CASSLAGGVEIFF
cdr3_nt: TGTGCCAGCAGCTTAGCGGGGGGAGTTGAGATTTTCTTT

j_call: TRBJ2-1
cdr3_length: 18
clone_size: NA
v_call: TRBV7-9
d_call: NA
cdr3_aa: CASSLISWGESSYNEQFF
cdr3_nt: TGTGCCAGCAGCTTAATCTCGTGGGGGGAGAGCTCCTACAATGAGCAGTTCTTC

j_call: TRBJ2-1
cdr3_length: 17
clone_size: NA
v_call: TRBV25-1
d_call: TRBD2
cdr3_aa: CASSGRTSGKMMGEQFF
cdr3_nt: TGTGCCAGCAGTGGACGGACTAGCGGGAAAATGATGGGTGAGCAGTTCTTC

j_call: TRBJ2-1
cdr3_length: 13
clone_size: few
v_call: TRBV4-1
d_call: TRBD2
cdr3_aa: CASSHGTTNEQFF
cdr3_nt: TGCGCCAGCAGCCACGGGACTACAAATGAGCAGTTCTTC

j_call: TRBJ2-3
cdr3_length: 12
clone_size: NA
v_call: TRBV29-1
d_call: NA
cdr3_aa: CSVDRGGDTQYF
cdr3_nt: TGCAGCGTTGACAGGGGTGGTGATACGCAGTATTTT

j_call: TRBJ1-5
cdr3_length: 16
clone_size: NA
v_call: TRBV11-2
d_call: NA
cdr3_aa: CASSLVGGTGDQPQHF
cdr3_nt: TGTGCCAGCAGCTTAGTTGGGGGAACGGGGGATCAGCCCCAGCATTTT

j_call: TRBJ2-5
cdr3_length: 13
clone_size: NA
v_call: TRBV2
d_call: NA
cdr3_aa: CASSVSFQETQYF
cdr3_nt: TGTGCCAGCAGTGTTAGCTTCCAAGAGACCCAGTACTTC

j_call: TRBJ2-4
cdr3_length: 12
clone_size: few
v_call: TRBV25-1
d_call: TRBD1
cdr3_aa: CASRTGENIQYF
cdr3_nt: TGTGCCAGCAGGACAGGGGAGAACATTCAGTACTTC

j_call: TRBJ2-7
cdr3_length: 12
clone_size: NA
v_call: TRBV27
d_call: TRBD1
cdr3_aa: CASSWTGAEQYF
cdr3_nt: TGTGCCAGCAGTTGGACAGGGGCCGAGCAGTACTTC

j_call: TRBJ2-5
cdr3_length: 16
clone_size: once
v_call: TRBV9
d_call: TRBD2
cdr3_aa: CASSVAGTSGSETQYF
cdr3_nt: TGTGCCAGCAGCGTAGCCGGGACTAGCGGGAGTGAGACCCAGTACTTC

j_call: TRBJ2-3
cdr3_length: 13
clone_size: NA
v_call: TRBV15
d_call: NA
cdr3_aa: CATSRLSTDTQYF
cdr3_nt: TGTGCCACCAGCAGGCTAAGCACAGATACGCAGTATTTT

j_call: TRBJ2-1
cdr3_length: 12
clone_size: NA
v_call: TRBV5-4
d_call: NA
cdr3_aa: CASSLDRSEQFF
cdr3_nt: TGTGCCAGCAGCCTCGATCGTAGTGAGCAGTTCTTC

j_call: TRBJ2-2
cdr3_length: 16
clone_size: once
v_call: TRBV5-4
d_call: TRBD2
cdr3_aa: CASSSPGLGFVGELFF
cdr3_nt: TGTGCCAGCAGCTCGCCGGGACTAGGATTTGTCGGGGAGCTGTTTTTT

j_call: TRBJ1-4
cdr3_length: 14
clone_size: NA
v_call: TRBV6-6
d_call: TRBD1
cdr3_aa: CASTLGQQNEKLFF
cdr3_nt: TGTGCCAGCACCCTGGGACAGCAAAATGAAAAACTGTTTTTT

j_call: TRBJ2-1
cdr3_length: 16
clone_size: NA
v_call: TRBV27
d_call: TRBD2
cdr3_aa: CASSLFRTSGINEQFF
cdr3_nt: TGTGCCAGCAGTTTATTTAGGACTAGCGGGATCAATGAGCAGTTCTTC

j_call: TRBJ2-1
cdr3_length: 17
clone_size: NA
v_call: TRBV28
d_call: TRBD2
cdr3_aa: CASTPRLTSGRPHEQFF
cdr3_nt: TGTGCCAGCACCCCGAGATTGACTAGCGGGAGACCCCATGAGCAGTTCTTC

j_call: TRBJ2-1
cdr3_length: 13
clone_size: NA
v_call: TRBV7-3
d_call: TRBD2
cdr3_aa: CASSLAVSGGRFF
cdr3_nt: TGTGCCAGCAGCTTAGCAGTTAGCGGGGGACGGTTCTTC

j_call: TRBJ1-2
cdr3_length: 14
clone_size: NA
v_call: TRBV27
d_call: TRBD1
cdr3_aa: CASSPTDRADGYAF
cdr3_nt: TGTGCCAGCAGTCCAACGGACAGGGCGGATGGCTACGCCTTC

j_call: TRBJ2-1
cdr3_length: 15
clone_size: few
v_call: TRBV15
d_call: TRBD2
cdr3_aa: CATSRLADTYNEQFF
cdr3_nt: TGTGCCACCAGCAGACTAGCGGACACCTACAATGAGCAGTTCTTC

j_call: TRBJ1-1
cdr3_length: 14
clone_size: NA
v_call: TRBV5-1
d_call: TRBD1
cdr3_aa: CASSLDRGSTEAFF
cdr3_nt: TGCGCCAGCAGCTTAGACAGGGGGTCGACTGAAGCTTTCTTT

j_call: TRBJ2-3
cdr3_length: 16
clone_size: NA
v_call: TRBV5-4
d_call: TRBD1
cdr3_aa: CASSTDRGGGTDTQYF
cdr3_nt: TGTGCCAGCAGCACGGACAGGGGAGGCGGCACAGATACGCAGTATTTT

j_call: TRBJ2-7
cdr3_length: 15
clone_size: NA
v_call: TRBV15
d_call: NA
cdr3_aa: CATSIEVGDTYEQYF
cdr3_nt: TGTGCCACCAGTATAGAAGTCGGGGATACCTACGAGCAGTACTTC

j_call: TRBJ2-1
cdr3_length: 16
clone_size: NA
v_call: TRBV9
d_call: TRBD2
cdr3_aa: CASSPVGAGVANEQFF
cdr3_nt: TGTGCCAGCAGCCCCGTTGGGGCGGGAGTGGCAAATGAGCAGTTCTTC

j_call: TRBJ2-3
cdr3_length: 14
clone_size: NA
v_call: TRBV2
d_call: TRBD1
cdr3_aa: CAGRTGSVTDTQYF
cdr3_nt: TGTGCCGGACGGACAGGGAGTGTAACAGATACGCAGTATTTT

j_call: TRBJ2-2
cdr3_length: 12
clone_size: NA
v_call: TRBV19
d_call: NA
cdr3_aa: CASSLGFGELFF
cdr3_nt: TGTGCCAGTAGTCTCGGGTTCGGTGAGCTGTTTTTT

j_call: TRBJ1-5
cdr3_length: 15
clone_size: NA
v_call: TRBV10-3
d_call: NA
cdr3_aa: CAISDAGDSNQPQHF
cdr3_nt: TGTGCCATCAGCGACGCAGGGGATAGCAATCAGCCCCAGCATTTT